This TCR beta chain is drawn from a study of blood T cell repertoires in COVID-19. Produced via immunoSEQ multiplex PCR; TCRdb's table is partial and in-frame only. The top ten hold just over 8.5% of the sample, which has roughly 190,000 clones, 76% seen once. From germline, CDR1 is GTSNPN and CDR2 SVGIG (reference sequence). The CDR3 contains 16 residues. Trimming at V came to 1 base and at J to 3 bases, leaving 5 bases not matched to a gene. The TCR originated in a woman in her fifties or sixties with active or convalescent COVID-19. This chain joins TRBV30 and TRBJ2-1; 11 bases agree with TRBD2. Sequenced: peripheral blood. DNA of the CDR3: TGTGCCTGGAGTGCCCAGGGACTAGCGGTCTACAATGAGCAGTTCTTC. Translation gives CAWSAQGLAVYNEQFF.